This passage covers 17 T cell receptor beta chains from one sample sequenced in a study of a mutant IDH1 vaccine in newly diagnosed glioma. The antigens for these receptors are not known. Time point meaning: week 23, last vaccination. Topical imiquimod was applied with each vaccine dose, which held 300 ug of mutant IDH1 20-mer peptide. Measured with immunoSEQ multiplex PCR; TCRdb has only the in-frame clones, and not every one. The repertoire includes roughly 38,000 clones, around 78% of them detected once, and 6.3% sits in the top ten. This specimen consisted of PBMCs, obtained from a glioma patient whose treatment included an IDH1 peptide vaccine. These receptors came from a woman in her 40s with glioma. Some clones in this sample may be carry-over from other donors' samples.

The genes are TRBV9 and TRBJ2-7; 8 nucleotides line up with TRBD1. J was trimmed by 3 bases and V by 3 bases; bases with no gene match: 5. This CDR3 comprises 14 residues. Germline loops: CDR1 SGDLS, CDR2 YYNGEE. CDR3 protein: CASSGGQGYYEQYF. The CDR3 DNA reads TGTGCCAGCAGCGGAGGACAGGGCTACTACGAGCAGTACTTC.

Only a few counts were recorded for this clone. The rearrangement uses TRBV27 and TRBJ1-2, with 9 bases lining up with TRBD1. The V gene's germline CDR1 is MNHEY and CDR2 SMNVEV (reference sequence). Trimming cost V 5 bases and J 2 bases; bases outside gene matches: 6. This CDR3 has 15 residues. DNA of the CDR3: TGTGCCAGCAGTCAAATCGGGACAGGGAACTATGGCTACACCTTC. The encoded protein is CASSQIGTGNYGYTF.

The chain joins TRBV19 to TRBJ2-7; 7 bases fit TRBD1. The CDR3 loop spans 13 amino acids. Germline CDR1 and CDR2: LNHDA and SQIVND (reference sequence). V was clipped by 10 bases and J by 3 bases; unmatched bases: 9. CDR3: CATALGQFYEQYF. The CDR3, as DNA: TGTGCCACCGCGCTGGGACAGTTCTACGAGCAGTACTTC.

V gene TRBV27 combines with J gene TRBJ2-1; D might be TRBD1 (6 bases). Germline assignment: CDR1 MNHEY and CDR2 SMNVEV (reference sequence). Trimming shortened V by 3 bases and J by 9 bases, and 15 bases separated the two germline ends. This CDR3 is 14 amino acids long. CDR3: CASSFRGTGGEQFF. In DNA, the CDR3 is TGTGCCAGCAGTTTTAGGGGGACCGGAGGTGAGCAGTTCTTC.

The chain uses TRBV15 and TRBJ1-2; no firm D call. CDR3 size: 15 residues. Trimming removed 1 base at V and 2 bases at J, with 11 bases between. Germline-derived CDR1 and CDR2 are LNHNV and YYDKDF (reference sequence). CDR3 sequence (DNA): TGTGCCACCAGCAGAGCGTGGAGTACCAACTATGGCTACACCTTC. This encodes CATSRAWSTNYGYTF. The full variable domain, in which reference TRBV15 and TRBJ1-2 provide the parts outside the CDR3, is DAMVIQNPRYQVTQFGKPVTLSCSQTLNHNVMYWYQQKSSQAPKLLFHYYDKDFNNEADTPDNFQSRRPNTSFCFLDIRSPGLGDTAMYLCATSRAWSTNYGYTFGSGTRLTVV.

The J gene is TRBJ2-7, the V gene TRBV25-1; D might be TRBD1 (5 bases). The CDR3 extends over 13 amino acids. The germline CDR1 and CDR2 sequences are MGHDK and SYGVNS. With 4 bases removed from V and 5 bases from J, the gap between germline ends came to 12 bases. As DNA, the CDR3 is TGTGCCAGCAGTGCCGACAGTCCCCACGAGCAGTACTTC. Translated, it gives CASSADSPHEQYF.

The J gene is TRBJ2-7, the V gene TRBV7-9, with 7 bases aligning to TRBD1. With 5 bases clipped from V and 2 bases from J, the junction kept 12 bases outside the gene matches. Germline V gene data show CDR1 as SEHNR and CDR2 as FQNEAQ (reference sequence). This CDR3 comprises 16 residues. The CDR3 DNA reads TGTGCCAGCAGCGGAAAGACAGGGCTTCTCGCCTACGAGCAGTACTTC. Translating gives CASSGKTGLLAYEQYF.

This rearrangement joins TRBV7-2 to TRBJ1-2; D not resolved. Trimming removed 1 base at V and 4 bases at J, with 7 bases between. The CDR3 sequence is 13 residues long. The germline CDR1 and CDR2 sequences are SGHTA and FQGNSA. This CDR3 reads CASSLDRIYGYTF. DNA for the CDR3: TGTGCCAGCAGCTTAGACAGAATCTATGGCTACACCTTC. The whole variable domain, filled in from reference TRBV7-2 and TRBJ1-2, reads GAGVSQSPSNKVTEKGKDVELRCDPISGHTALYWYRQSLGQGLEFLIYFQGNSAPDKSGLPSDRFSAERTGGSVSTLTIQRTQQEDSAVYLCASSLDRIYGYTFGSGTRLTVV.

In its sample, this clone was seen once. This chain uses TRBV19 with TRBJ2-5; the D is unclear. Germline V gene sequence: CDR1 LNHDA, CDR2 SQIVND (reference sequence). The germline V and J ends were trimmed by 3 bases and 4 bases, with 9 bases remaining between them. CDR3 length equals 13 residues. CDR3 in amino acids: CASSIASGETQYF. The CDR3 coding sequence is TGTGCCAGTAGTATTGCTAGTGGAGAGACCCAGTACTTC. Based on the CDR3 plus reference TRBV19 and TRBJ2-5, the full variable domain is DGGITQSPKYLFRKEGQNVTLSCEQNLNHDAMYWYRQDPGQGLRLIYYSQIVNDFQKGDIAEGYSVSREKKESFPLTVTSAQKNPTAFYLCASSIASGETQYFGPGTRLLVL.

The table lists this clone with a few counts. This sequence joins TRBV7-9 and TRBJ1-6; 7 bases line up with TRBD1. Trimming removed 5 bases from V and 3 bases from J; junction bases left unmatched: 7. Germline assignment: CDR1 SEHNR and CDR2 FQNEAQ (reference sequence). This CDR3 is 16 amino acids long. The chain's CDR3 is CASSGRTGNYNSPLHF. The CDR3 DNA reads TGTGCCAGCAGCGGTCGGACAGGAAACTATAATTCACCCCTCCACTTT. The full variable domain, in which reference TRBV7-9 and TRBJ1-6 provide the parts outside the CDR3, is DTGVSQNPRHKITKRGQNVTFRCDPISEHNRLYWYRQTLGQGPEFLTYFQNEAQLEKSRLLSDRFSAERPKGSFSTLEIQRTEQGDSAMYLCASSGRTGNYNSPLHFGNGTRLTVT.

This clone appeared a single time. The chain joins TRBV5-4 to TRBJ2-2; 8 bases are a match to TRBD2. CDR1 and CDR2 (germline): SGHNT, YYREEE (reference sequence). The CDR3 extends over 16 amino acids. V lost 1 base to trimming and J lost 2 bases; unmatched junction nucleotides: 4. The DNA for the CDR3 is TGTGCCAGCAGCTTGTCACTAGCGGATAACACCGGGGAGCTGTTTTTT. Translated, it gives CASSLSLADNTGELFF.

This clone was detected only once. The chain has TRBV10-3 and TRBJ1-2, with D possibly TRBD1 on 5 matching bases. This CDR3 spans 13 amino acids. The V gene's germline CDR1 is ENHRY and CDR2 SYGVKD. V lost 3 bases, J lost 8 bases, and 13 bases lay in between. CDR3: CAISDGTLRGYTF. The CDR3 DNA reads TGTGCCATCAGTGACGGGACTCTCAGGGGCTACACCTTC.

The genes are TRBV19 and TRBJ2-1; no definite D call. Germline CDR1 and CDR2: LNHDA and SQIVND (reference sequence). Trimming took off 7 bases at V and 4 bases at J, with 17 bases between the two ends. This CDR3 comprises 15 residues. In DNA form, the CDR3 reads TGTGCCAGTACTTCCTTAGAGAGAAATTACAATGAGCAGTTCTTC. Protein: CASTSLERNYNEQFF. Complete variable domain (other parts from reference TRBV19 and TRBJ2-1): DGGITQSPKYLFRKEGQNVTLSCEQNLNHDAMYWYRQDPGQGLRLIYYSQIVNDFQKGDIAEGYSVSREKKESFPLTVTSAQKNPTAFYLCASTSLERNYNEQFFGPGTRLTVL.

The chain links TRBV5-1 to TRBJ2-2; D perhaps matches TRBD1 (6 bases). CDR1 is SGHRS, CDR2 YFSETQ, per germline. This CDR3 contains 15 residues. Trimming removed 0 bases at V and 3 bases at J, with 9 bases between. The DNA for the CDR3 is TGCGCCAGCAGCTTGGTCAGGGGAGACACCGGGGAGCTGTTTTTT. Amino acids: CASSLVRGDTGELFF.

This sequence joins TRBV5-8 and TRBJ1-5, with D maybe TRBD1 (5 bases). Germline V gene lookup returns CDR1 SGHTS and CDR2 YDEGEE. The CDR3 extends over 14 amino acids. Trimming removed 2 bases at V and 7 bases at J, with 13 bases between. Here the CDR3 DNA reads TGTGCCAGCAGCTTTAACCAGGGCAGGCAGCCCCAGCATTTT. Translation gives CASSFNQGRQPQHF.

The chain couples TRBV11-2 to TRBJ1-1; 9 nucleotides align to TRBD1. Looked up from germline, CDR1 is SGHAT and CDR2 is FQNNGV. V shed 1 base and J 2 bases; nucleotides not matched to a gene: 5. The CDR3 has 16 residues. This chain's CDR3 is CASSLGTGVGNTEAFF. The CDR3 DNA reads TGTGCCAGCAGCTTAGGGACAGGGGTCGGAAACACTGAAGCTTTCTTT.

J is TRBJ1-1 and V is TRBV28; tentative D call: TRBD1 (6 bases). This CDR3 has 14 amino acids. Germline V lookup: CDR1 MDHEN, CDR2 SYDVKM. V lost 9 bases and J 1 base, leaving 15 bases between the germline ends. CDR3 nucleotide sequence: TGTGCCAGTACCACAGGGAGATGGAACACTGAAGCTTTCTTT. It encodes CASTTGRWNTEAFF.